This T cell receptor (beta chain) was documented in a study of a mutant IDH1 vaccine in newly diagnosed glioma. Whole-study context: Eight vaccine doses were administered to patients at weeks 1, 3, 5, 7, 11, 15, 19 and 23. Vaccinations were initiated 4-6 weeks following radiotherapy alone, or were given together with temozolomide cycles.

Repertoires were generated with immunoSEQ multiplex PCR, while TCRdb's copy carries only in-frame clones and drops some. The sample has around 120,000 clones; about four fifths are singletons. Notes on this clone: The antigen remains unidentified.

There are 16 residues in the CDR3. Trimming took off 0 bases at V and 1 base at J, with 8 bases between the two ends. CDR1 is SGHRS, CDR2 YFSETQ, per germline. The time point denotes: week 11, during vaccination. Each vaccine dose was 300 ug of mutant IDH1 20-mer peptide, with topical imiquimod. This receptor was taken from a middle-aged man with glioma. The V gene is TRBV5-1, the J gene TRBJ1-6; TRBD1 might be the D (5 bases). Sample: PBMCs, taken from a glioma patient whose treatment included an IDH1 peptide vaccine. CDR3 in amino acids: CASSLERGSYNSPLHF. The CDR3 region has the DNA TGCGCCAGCAGCTTGGAACGGGGGTCCTATAATTCACCCCTCCACTTT.